The source of this T cell receptor beta chain is a study of shared clonotypes between healthy human individuals. About the research overall: Those who served as donors were a couple of women and a few men between the ages of 18 and 49.

Study outcomes and limitations: Rarefaction demonstrated incomplete sorted-subset sequencing despite large depth. It was the non-shared clonotypes that had lower generation probabilities than clonotypes shared by all four donors.

In the case of this clone: Its antigen is undetermined.

This table comes from immunoSEQ multiplex PCR, and its TCRdb copy is limited to in-frame clones, with some not included. The sample gives about 2.3 million clones, around 93% of which show up once; approximately 0.39% is in the top ten. Partitioning of CD4+ cells yielded a CD45RA+ naive subset and a CD45RA-negative memory subset. The ends were cut back, 11 bases at V and 8 bases at J, with 15 bases in the middle. Germline loops: CDR1 MNHEY, CDR2 SVGAGI. This CDR3 is 11 amino acids long. The sequencing input was naive CD4+ T cells from PBMCs. Documented subset: CD45RA+ positively selected. The receptor comes from a young man in good health. Some clones in this sample may be carry-over from other donors' samples. The chain combines TRBV6-5 with TRBJ1-2; no clear D gene. The chain's CDR3 is CASGLGLGYTF. In DNA, the CDR3 is TGTGCCTCCGGCCTTGGGCTAGGCTACACCTTC.